This T cell receptor beta chain was profiled in a study of blood T cell repertoires in COVID-19 (dated by TCRdb to the early 2020s). As for the study more broadly: Collaborator samples came from the United States, Italy and Spain and covered acute and convalescent phases of COVID-19. The material from the prospective study consisted of cDNA or gDNA derived from T cells, B-cell-depleted T cells, or PBMCs. The dataset comprised deeply sampled blood TCRbeta repertoires from subjects exposed to, actively infected with, or recovered from COVID-19. The repertoires were released in a freely available public database intended as a resource for research on the immune response to SARS-CoV-2. Samples were obtained from the ongoing ImmuneRACE study (first 160 participants) and from about 1,300 subjects provided by 6 global collaborators. Sample metadata almost always included a de-identified subject ID, COVID-19 status, age in years and sex. Where HLA class I and class II types were available, the types were taken from metadata supplied by the sample provider, not from assay-based typing. Points the paper makes about the study in general: The amount of clinical and demographic metadata varied by source and participant and was provided uncurated.

Remarks on this clone: Its antigen specificity is not known. Base qualities were left out, and no much larger clone turns up one base away.

Each collaborating institution followed its own protocols to collect whole blood in K2EDTA tubes. For TCRbeta analysis, collaborator samples were shipped as frozen whole blood, as isolated PBMCs, or as DNA extracted from either sample type. TCRbeta CDR3 regions were amplified from genomic DNA using the immunoSEQ Assay, a bias-controlled multiplex PCR. Per the authors' processing: Nucleated cell counts per sample were estimated from amplification of reference gene primers within the assay. To quantify the absolute abundance of each unique TCRbeta CDR3 rearrangement, sequence reads were collapsed and filtered. Productive Simpson clonality was computed per sample as the square root of Simpson's diversity index over productive rearrangements. The table comes from immuneACCESS by way of TCRdb, which keeps in-frame sequences with V and J called. Part of the clones is missing from these tables; in studies checked, under half for an unresolved V gene and the rest for unknown reasons. The DNA gave D and trimming, while V, J and clone size come from that table. This sample holds 46,000 or so clones; around four fifths were observed only once. 10% to 15% of the sample goes to the ten largest clones.

CDR1 and CDR2 are drawn from the germline V gene (reference sequence): SEHNR, FQNEAQ. The CDR3 runs 17 amino acids, cysteine and phenylalanine included. The CDR3 DNA has 51 bases and is translated from base 1. At the junction V is shortened by 1 base and J by 0 bases; bases outside the gene matches: 5. The TCR originated in a human donor in a cohort sampled during active COVID-19. The rearrangement combines TRBV7-9 with TRBJ2-5; 10 middle bases align to TRBD2. Sequencing input: peripheral blood. The DNA reads TGTGCCAGCAGCTTAGGGCTAGCGGGGGCCTACCAAGAGACCCAGTACTTC. It specifies CASSLGLAGAYQETQYF.